What follows is one TCR beta chain and its context. No antigen is known for it. Base qualities were left out, and no much larger clone turns up one base away. Per the germline V gene, SGDLS is the CDR1 and YYNGEE is the CDR2. The CDR3 covers 21 residues, taking in both the cysteine and the phenylalanine. Only the CDR3 part of the read is kept: 63 bases, read in frame from the first base. The germline ends are 23 bases apart after V is trimmed by 0 bases and J by 1 base. Explained via the paper, the treatment or condition label denotes: oral pan-JAK inhibitor, 5-10 mg twice daily. From alopecia areata patients, peripheral blood was collected along with lesional scalp punch biopsies. PBMCs were isolated by density centrifugation and stained for CD3, CD4 and CD8, after which CD4+ and CD8+ T cells were sorted on a FACSAria. The sample is drawn from a study of CD8+ T cells in alopecia areata (dated by TCRdb to 2016 to 2019). Turning to the overall study: The treated patients, all with moderate-to-severe alopecia areata, were enrolled in an open-label pilot trial of oral tofacitinib given at 5 to 10 mg twice daily. Patients stayed on tofacitinib for 6 to 18 months and then had 6 months of follow-up off drug so that delayed response and recurrence could be assessed. The SALT score, which quantifies the percentage of affected scalp surface area, was used to measure disease severity in treated patients. The study used high-throughput TCRbeta sequencing to examine T cell clonal expansion in alopecia areata, in both the C3H/HeJ mouse model and human patients. Scalp tissue and sorted CD4+ and CD8+ peripheral blood T cells from patchy and totalis/universalis alopecia areata patients and from healthy controls were covered by human TCRbeta sequencing. Biopsies were taken from tofacitinib-treated patients at baseline and again at 4 and 24 weeks into treatment, and several of those patients also had a later scalp biopsy. Scalp clonality was compared across normal scalp (n=4), patchy alopecia areata scalp (n=8), and alopecia totalis/universalis scalp (n=8). RNA was obtained with the PAXgene miRNA kit for fixed scalp, the miRNeasy kit for PBMCs, and the RNeasy kit for mouse skin. Amplification of TCRbeta CDR3 regions was done by immunoSEQ multiplex PCR using 35 Vbeta forward primers and 13 Jbeta reverse primers.

Libraries were constructed by the immunoSEQ multiplex PCR assay. To provide template for TCR sequencing, every sample had RNA extracted and reverse transcribed into cDNA. First-strand cDNA was synthesized with SuperScript III using a 2:1 mix of oligo-dT and random hexamers. A synthetic immune receptor repertoire was used to measure amplification bias, and any remaining bias was corrected computationally. As for the authors' bioinformatics: Raw reads were preprocessed to remove errors, and CDR3 was defined according to IMGT conventions as the region from the conserved cysteine to phenylalanine. To get clonality, Shannon entropy was normalized by log2 of the number of productive unique TCRs and the result was subtracted from 1. Whether scalp clones were CD4 or CD8 was inferred by matching scalp TCRbeta sequences against CD4 and CD8 repertoires sorted from blood. Held by TCRdb, this immuneACCESS table contains in-frame sequences only and omits some clones. Under half of the omission traces to an unresolved V gene where checked; the cause of the rest is unknown. V and J calls plus clone size are reproduced from that table; the DNA served to infer D and trimming. The sample table lists about 99,000 clones, under 90% of them with a count of one. Approximately 12% of the sample goes to the ten largest clones.

Points the paper makes about the study in general: With tofacitinib, both scalp clonality and the number of expanded CD8+ clones among the top 100 scalp clones went down significantly. Lesional scalp, especially in alopecia totalis/universalis, showed higher clonality and more expanded CD8+ clones than normal scalp, suggesting antigenic drive. The treated cohort was small, with a single nonresponder, so links between baseline CD8+ expansion and response need larger studies. Unlike mouse skin, which is dominated by gammadelta T cells, normal human skin has resident alphabeta T cells that are also sequenced, and this complicates analysis of the scalp TCR repertoire. Compared with mice, TCR sequences shared between patients were less clear, possibly partly because of HLA diversity across the patient population. During tofacitinib treatment, many expanded lesional clones remained in scalp and blood, and this persistence may partly explain relapse after treatment is stopped.

The TCR comes from a human donor with alopecia areata. Source: CD8+ T cells sorted from blood, taken at approximately week 30, from a patient treated with tofacitinib. The rearranged segments are TRBV9 and TRBJ2-6, with TRBD2 as a weak D call on 5 bases. In nucleotide form, the sequence is TGTGCCAGCAGCGTAGCTACAGAGGGAGAGTTTTCGAGGTCTGGGGCCAACGTCCTGACTTTC. This yields the protein CASSVATEGEFSRSGANVLTF.